The sample holds a few counts of the clone carrying this T cell receptor beta chain. The trim removed 6 bases at V and 5 bases at J, leaving 9 bases unmatched. Germline V CDR1 and CDR2: SNHLY, FYNNEI. The CDR3 runs to 15 residues. The data derive from a study of OX40 agonist ivuxolimab in advanced cancers. Method: immunoSEQ multiplex PCR; TCRdb's copy keeps in-frame clones and lacks some. The sample holds over 40,000 clones, 65% to 85% seen once. This specimen was CD4+ or CD8+ T cells sorted from blood, taken in a trial of the OX40 agonist ivuxolimab. V is TRBV2 and J is TRBJ1-5, with 8 bases matching TRBD1. The receptor comes from an adult with an advanced solid tumor such as melanoma, head and neck, liver or kidney cancer. The CDR3: CASRTGQGGHQPQHF. The CDR3 nucleotides are TGTGCCAGCAGGACCGGACAGGGAGGTCATCAGCCCCAGCATTTT.